The 16 T cell receptor beta chains given below trace back to one sample, sequenced in a study of T-cell reconstitution after alpha-beta-depleted transplantation in children. A TCRbeta library incorporating unique molecular identifiers was prepared. From the PCR reads, TCRdb called clonotypes with MiXCR, one entry per CDR3 protein. Found here are fewer than 550,000 distinct CDR3 sequences, about an eighth of them singletons; the top ten hold approximately 14%. The sample consisted of PBMCs, mostly from graft donor cells, taken 180 days after TCRalphabeta/CD19-depleted stem cell transplant. Source of these receptors: a female patient between 2 and 15 years old who had a stem cell transplant for aplastic anemia, so the T cells may come from the graft donor.

Ten or more counts support this clonotype. The rearrangement uses TRBV29-1 and TRBJ1-2; 8 bases are a match to TRBD1. Trimming at V came to 6 bases and at J to 6 bases, leaving 12 bases not matched to a gene. The CDR3 consists of 14 residues. Germline loops: CDR1 SQVTM, CDR2 ANQGSEA. The CDR3 coding sequence is TGCAGCGTGGGGACGGACAGGGCTCTTGATGGCTACACCTTC. Protein product: CSVGTDRALDGYTF.

The V call is TRBV28, the J call TRBJ2-1; TRBD1 agrees at 9 bases. The CDR3 runs 13 residues. Germline V gene data show CDR1 as MDHEN and CDR2 as SYDVKM. The trim removed 6 bases at V and 8 bases at J, leaving 5 bases unmatched. In nucleotides, the CDR3 is TGTGCCAGCAGGTCGGGACAGGGCTATGAGCAGTTCTTC. Its protein product is CASRSGQGYEQFF.

This clonotype was detected only a few times. The rearrangement links TRBV4-2 to TRBJ1-6; no clear D. The CDR3 loop spans 13 amino acids. The V gene lost 0 bases and the J gene lost 9 bases, with 6 bases spanning the gap. Germline V gene lookup returns CDR1 LGHNA and CDR2 YNFKEQ. CDR3 amino acids: CASSQEGTSPLHF. The CDR3 DNA is TGTGCCAGCAGCCAAGAGGGTACTTCACCCCTCCACTTT.

Remarks on this clonotype: Lacking the conserved final phenylalanine or tryptophan, this CDR3 likely reflects a read error. This sequence joins TRBV20-1 and TRBJ2-3, with D possibly TRBD2 on 6 matching bases. In germline, CDR1 is DFQATT, CDR2 SNEGSKA (reference sequence). The CDR3 spans 15 residues. V lost 6 bases to trimming and J lost 4 bases, with 20 bases between them. The CDR3 loop is CSARPPDYSSDTQYY. DNA for the CDR3: TGCAGTGCCCGACCCCCGGACTATAGCTCAGATACGCAGTATTAT.

This clonotype has more than one count but fewer than ten. This chain joins TRBV6-5 and TRBJ2-5, with a possible D match to TRBD2 (5 bases). With 2 bases removed from V and 1 base from J, the gap between germline ends came to 14 bases. The CDR3 extends over 16 amino acids. CDR1 is MNHEY and CDR2 is SVGAGI in the germline V gene. The CDR3 is CASSYGPGSVQETQYF. The DNA for the CDR3 is TGTGCCAGCAGTTACGGGCCGGGATCGGTCCAAGAGACCCAGTACTTC.

The rearrangement uses TRBV12-3 or TRBV12-4 and TRBJ1-1, with a weak D call TRBD1 (6 bases). The CDR3 consists of 14 residues. V dropped 2 bases and J dropped 5 bases, with 12 bases sitting between them. This CDR3 is CASSLRGADTEAFF. The CDR3 DNA sequence: TGTGCCAGCAGTTTACGGGGGGCGGATACTGAAGCTTTCTTT.

The chain uses TRBV12-3 or TRBV12-4 and TRBJ1-1; tentative D call: TRBD1 (6 bases). V was pared by 7 bases and J by 5 bases, with 17 bases between. This CDR3 comprises 14 residues. Here the CDR3 DNA reads TGTGCCAGCAACCTAGGGGGGGTTTGGACTGAAGCTTTCTTT. This codes for CASNLGGVWTEAFF.

The V and J genes are TRBV9 and TRBJ2-1; perhaps TRBD1 as D (6 bases). The V and J ends lost 3 bases and 2 bases respectively, with 15 bases between them. The CDR3 runs to 16 residues. Germline V gene lookup returns CDR1 SGDLS and CDR2 YYNGEE. The CDR3 bases are TGTGCCAGCAGCGGACTCTCAGGGGATCCCTACAATGAGCAGTTCTTC. Its translation is CASSGLSGDPYNEQFF.

This clonotype occurred a few times. V and J are TRBV20-1 and TRBJ2-1; 7 positions agree with TRBD1. The CDR3 loop spans 14 amino acids. Per the germline V gene, CDR1 is DFQATT and CDR2 is SNEGSKA (reference sequence). With V trimmed by 2 bases and J by 2 bases, 3 bases remained unmatched. The chain's CDR3 is CSARRDRAYNEQFF. The CDR3 DNA is TGCAGTGCTAGAAGAGACAGGGCCTACAATGAGCAGTTCTTC.

This clonotype showed up just a few times. This sequence joins TRBV20-1 and TRBJ2-3, with a possible D match to TRBD1 (7 bases). CDR3 size: 15 residues. The germline gives CDR1 DFQATT, CDR2 SNEGSKA (reference sequence). With 3 bases removed from V and 2 bases from J, the gap between germline ends came to 15 bases. The CDR3 nucleotides are TGCAGTGCTAGGGAAGACAGGGACTCCACAGATACGCAGTATTTT. This gives the protein CSAREDRDSTDTQYF.

In its sample, this clonotype was seen a few times. This sequence joins TRBV7-2 and TRBJ2-1; D possibly corresponds to TRBD2 (5 bases). V lost 3 bases, J lost 3 bases, and 9 bases lay in between. The V gene's germline CDR1 is SGHTA and CDR2 FQGNSA. The CDR3 runs 14 residues. CDR3 sequence (DNA): TGTGCCAGCAGCTTCGAGCGGAGCTACAATGAGCAGTTCTTC. Amino acid sequence: CASSFERSYNEQFF.

The rearrangement joins TRBV19 to TRBJ2-3; a weak D match, TRBD2 (6 bases). V was cut by 6 bases and J by 0 bases, with 13 bases left in between. This CDR3 comprises 15 residues. CDR1 LNHDA and CDR2 SQIVND come from the germline V gene (reference sequence). CDR3: CASSGLGGSTDTQYF. The CDR3 nucleotides read TGTGCCAGTAGCGGGCTGGGGGGTAGCACAGATACGCAGTATTTT.

V and J are TRBV7-2 and TRBJ2-1, with 11 bases lining up with TRBD2. V lost 5 bases, J lost 8 bases, and 14 bases stayed unmatched. Germline values: CDR1 SGHTA, CDR2 FQGNSA. The CDR3 length is 17 residues. The chain's CDR3 is CASSAPPGLAALYEQFF. In DNA, the CDR3 is TGTGCCAGCAGCGCTCCTCCGGGACTAGCGGCCCTATATGAGCAGTTCTTC.

In its sample, this clonotype was seen a few times. The V gene is TRBV6-1, the J gene TRBJ1-4, with D unresolved. The CDR3 consists of 13 residues. CDR1 is MNHNS and CDR2 is SASEGT in the germline V gene. The ends were cut back, 5 bases at V and 4 bases at J, with 8 bases in the middle. The CDR3: CASSPYYNEKLFF. In nucleotides, the CDR3 is TGTGCCAGCAGTCCCTATTATAATGAAAAACTGTTTTTT.

There are a few counts of this clonotype. The chain links TRBV24-1 to TRBJ2-2; 11 bases are shared with TRBD2. The CDR3 runs to 18 residues. With V trimmed by 3 bases and J by 3 bases, 8 bases remained unmatched. The germline CDR1 and CDR2 sequences are KGHDR and SFDVKD. CDR3 residues: CATSDPTATSGDTGELFF. CDR3 DNA sequence: TGTGCCACCAGTGATCCTACCGCGACTAGCGGGGACACCGGGGAGCTGTTTTTT.

This clonotype was seen at least ten times. This rearrangement joins TRBV28 to TRBJ1-2; D unclear. This CDR3 region has 13 residues. The V gene lost 3 bases and the J gene lost 4 bases, with 9 bases spanning the gap. From germline, CDR1 is MDHEN and CDR2 SYDVKM. The CDR3 bases are TGTGCCAGCAGTTTGCTTCGATTCTATGGCTACACCTTC. Translated: CASSLLRFYGYTF.